This T cell receptor (beta chain) was sequenced for a study of blood T cell repertoires in COVID-19. Among Cohort 3 donors, those recovered had two negative PCRs, clearance, or symptom resolution. Repertoires were generated with immunoSEQ multiplex PCR, while TCRdb's copy carries only in-frame clones and drops some. The table lists around 140,000 clones, approximately 79% of them singletons. V trimming: 3 bases; J trimming: 8 bases; junction bases outside the gene matches: 9. CDR1 and CDR2 (germline): SQVTM, ANQGSEA. This CDR3 region has 14 residues. The chain is built from TRBV29-1 and TRBJ1-1; 10 bases are shared with TRBD1. The TCR sequence derives from a woman between 45 and 60 years old who had recovered from COVID-19. Sequences were obtained from PBMCs or T cells enriched from blood (not recorded which). The DNA of the CDR3 is TGCAGCGTTGACGGGACAGGGGTCGGGAACGAAGCTTTCTTT. It is translated as CSVDGTGVGNEAFF. Full variable domain (outside the CDR3, taken from reference TRBV29-1 and TRBJ1-1): SAVISQKPSRDICQRGTSLTIQCQVDSQVTMMFWYRQQPGQSLTLIATANQGSEATYESGFVIDKFPISRPNLTFSTLTVSNMSPEDSSIYLCSVDGTGVGNEAFFGQGTRLTVV.